The clone carrying this T cell receptor (beta chain) was counted a few times. Prior to thyroid surgery, none of the patients had received any treatment. This specimen comes from a study of metastatic and nonmetastatic thyroid tumors. Study in general: A comparison of repertoires was made across blood and tumor or nodule tissue from malignant and benign thyroid patients.

Original analysis: Across clinicopathological groups, CDR3 differences served as the basis for building a distant-metastasis classifier for papillary thyroid cancer. TCRdb reprocessed the PCR reads using MiXCR. Here the V and J calls rest on TCRdb's processing, not on the authors' analysis. The data show approximately 90,000 clones, 9.5% to 15% seen once. Sequenced material: blood. The source is a female donor with papillary thyroid cancer or a benign thyroid nodule (not recorded which). Some clones in this sample may be carry-over from other donors' samples.

CDR3 in DNA: TGTGCCAGCAGTCCCACAGGGGAATCACCCCTCCACTTT. Its protein is CASSPTGESPLHF. This chain connects TRBV27 to TRBJ1-6, with 7 bases aligning to TRBD1. Germline loops: CDR1 MNHEY, CDR2 SMNVEV (reference sequence). This CDR3 is 13 amino acids long. With 5 bases clipped from V and 10 bases from J, the junction kept 5 bases outside the gene matches.